These T cell receptor beta chains were read from a single sample in a study of cytomegalovirus exposure and HLA in healthy donors. Libraries were prepared by immunoSEQ multiplex PCR; TCRdb keeps only in-frame clonotypes and omits some of them. Of 74,000 or so clones listed, 77% are singletons. The source material was PBMCs. These receptors all come from a man aged 45-60 years in good health and CMV-seropositive. Both conserved end residues are part of each CDR3. D genes are given only for firm matches. Expanded clones are given a class, and other clones once, few, many or no size at all.

V	size	J	D	DNA	CDR3
TRBV27	NA	TRBJ2-2	NA	TGTGCCAGCCTCCGCCTCTCGGGGTCTCCCACCGGGGAGCTGTTTTTT	CASLRLSGSPTGELFF
TRBV11-3	NA	TRBJ2-7	NA	TGTGCCAGCAGCCCGTCCGGCGAGCAGTACTTC	CASSPSGEQYF
TRBV2	NA	TRBJ1-1	NA	TGTGCCAGCAAGGACAGCATGAACACTGAAGCTTTCTTT	CASKDSMNTEAFF
TRBV7-8	NA	TRBJ2-1	TRBD2	TGTGCCAGCAGCTCAAACGGACTAGCGGGAGCTGGTGAGCAGTTCTTC	CASSSNGLAGAGEQFF
TRBV6-6	NA	TRBJ2-5	NA	TGTGCCAGCAGTCAGGGAGAGACCCAGTACTTC	CASSQGETQYF
TRBV15	NA	TRBJ2-7	TRBD2	TGTGCCACCAGCGGTAAGCGGGAGGTACGGTCCGAGCAGTACTTC	CATSGKREVRSEQYF
TRBV5-1	once	TRBJ2-2	TRBD1	TGCGCCAGCAGCTTGGCTCCGGGACAGGGGGCGAAGGAGCTGTTTTTT	CASSLAPGQGAKELFF
TRBV6-6	NA	TRBJ1-5	NA	TGTGCCAGCAGTAGCCTAGGGGGGGATCAGCCCCAGCATTTT	CASSSLGGDQPQHF
TRBV4-1	NA	TRBJ2-7	TRBD2	TGCGCCAGCAGCCAGGAGACTAGCGGCTACGAGCAGTACTTC	CASSQETSGYEQYF
TRBV7-2	NA	TRBJ1-5	TRBD1	TGTGCCAGCAGCTATGACAGGGGAGAGCCCCAGCATTTT	CASSYDRGEPQHF
TRBV10-3	NA	TRBJ2-7	TRBD2	TGTGCCATCAGCCAAGGGAGGGTTCGTGCCTACGAGCAGTACTTC	CAISQGRVRAYEQYF
TRBV5-1	few	TRBJ2-1	TRBD2	TGCGCCAGCAGCTTGGAGGGACTAGCCTACAATGAGCAGTTCTTC	CASSLEGLAYNEQFF
TRBV10-3	NA	TRBJ2-6	TRBD1	TGTGCCATCAGTGAGTCGGCACAGGGGGCGCCCGGGGCCAACGTCCTGACTTTC	CAISESAQGAPGANVLTF
TRBV15	NA	TRBJ2-1	TRBD2	TGTGCCACGGGGACGGGAGGGCCCTTTGTCTTC	CATGTGGPFVF
TRBV28	NA	TRBJ2-7	NA	TGTGCCAGCCACAGCTCCTACGAGCAGTACTTC	CASHSSYEQYF
TRBV7-9	NA	TRBJ2-7	TRBD2	TGTTCCAGCAGCTCCCGGACTAGCGTAACCTACGAGCAGTACTTC	CSSSSRTSVTYEQYF
TRBV7-8	once	TRBJ2-7	TRBD2	TGTGCCAGCAGCGGGACTAGCGGGGGTTCTGAGCAGTACTTC	CASSGTSGGSEQYF
TRBV6-1	few	TRBJ2-2	TRBD2	TGTGCCAGCAGAGACCTAGCGGGAGCGACCGGGGAGCTGTTTTTT	CASRDLAGATGELFF
TRBV18	NA	TRBJ2-7	NA	TGTGCCAGCTCACCGAGGGCCAGCGAGCAGTACTTC	CASSPRASEQYF
TRBV6-5	NA	TRBJ2-1	NA	TGTGCCAGCAGCTTCGGTAGCCGCAATGAGCAGTTCTTC	CASSFGSRNEQFF
TRBV6-5	few	TRBJ2-7	TRBD2	TGTGCCAGCAGGTCCGGCGGGAGCTACGAGCAGTACTTC	CASRSGGSYEQYF
TRBV25-1	NA	TRBJ1-3	NA	TGTGCCAGCAGTGAATACAGTTCTGGAAACACCATATATTTT	CASSEYSSGNTIYF
TRBV21-1	NA	TRBJ2-1	NA	TGTGCCAGCAGCAAGACTGCGGGACTTAGTCCCAATGAGCAGTTCTTC	CASSKTAGLSPNEQFF
TRBV30	NA	TRBJ1-4	NA	TGTGCCTGGAAACGGGAAAATGAAAAACTGTTTTTT	CAWKRENEKLFF
TRBV7-8	NA	TRBJ1-1	TRBD1	TGTGCCAGCACAAGCCCCCCGGGGACAGGGGGAATGAACACTGAAGCTTTCTTT	CASTSPPGTGGMNTEAFF
TRBV7-9	once	TRBJ1-5	NA	TGTGCCAGCAGCATCGCGGGGTTTAATCAGCCCCAGCATTTT	CASSIAGFNQPQHF
TRBV4-1	NA	TRBJ1-2	TRBD1	TGCGCCAGCAGCCAAGTAGGGGGCGTTGTCTATGGCTACACCTTC	CASSQVGGVVYGYTF
TRBV7-8	NA	TRBJ1-1	TRBD1	TGTGCCAGCAGCTGGGGACAGGGCAGCACTGAAGCTTTCTTT	CASSWGQGSTEAFF
TRBV11-2	NA	TRBJ2-5	NA	TGTGCCAGCAGCCCACCACAGGGACCCCACGAGACCCAGTACTTC	CASSPPQGPHETQYF
TRBV7-3	NA	TRBJ2-3	NA	TGTGCCAGCAGCTTATGGCTCACAGATACGCAGTATTTT	CASSLWLTDTQYF
TRBV5-6	NA	TRBJ2-3	NA	TGTGCCAGCAGCACGAGCCTGCAGGGGCGAGATACGCAGTATTTT	CASSTSLQGRDTQYF
TRBV9	NA	TRBJ2-2	NA	TGTGCCAGCAGCCCCCGTAGCGGGACAGGGAGCCCCGGGGAGCTGTTTTTT	CASSPRSGTGSPGELFF
TRBV5-1	NA	TRBJ2-6	NA	TGCGCCAGCAGCTCCGACACATCTGGGGCCAACGTCCTGACTTTC	CASSSDTSGANVLTF
TRBV19	NA	TRBJ1-2	TRBD1	TGTGCCAGTAGTATGGGACAGGGAGGCTATGGCTACACCTTC	CASSMGQGGYGYTF
TRBV5-5	NA	TRBJ2-7	TRBD1	TGTGCCAGCAGCCCTGGGACAGGGGCATACGAGCAGTACTTC	CASSPGTGAYEQYF
TRBV11-3	NA	TRBJ2-1	NA	TGTGCCAGCAGCGGCCCGAGGCAGTACAATGAGCAGTTCTTC	CASSGPRQYNEQFF
TRBV2	NA	TRBJ2-3	TRBD2	TGTGCCAGCAGGGGGGGACTAGACAGCACAGATACGCAGTATTTT	CASRGGLDSTDTQYF
TRBV25-1	once	TRBJ2-6	NA	TGTGCCAGCAGTGCCTACAGGGCATACGGGGCCAACGTCCTGACTTTC	CASSAYRAYGANVLTF
TRBV18	NA	TRBJ1-2	NA	TGTGCCAGCTCACCTACTACTGCAACAAACTATGGCTACACCTTC	CASSPTTATNYGYTF
TRBV4-1	once	TRBJ2-7	TRBD2	TGCGCCAGCAGCCAACATACTAGCGGGAACTACGAGCAGTACTTC	CASSQHTSGNYEQYF
TRBV29-1	once	TRBJ1-1	NA	TGCAGCGTTACGTTCACTTTCGGAGGGGACGCTTTCTTT	CSVTFTFGGDAFF
TRBV7-2	NA	TRBJ2-3	NA	TGTGCCAGCAGCTCCTTTTCTCCGCGTCACCTCACAGATACGCAGTATTTT	CASSSFSPRHLTDTQYF
TRBV6-6	once	TRBJ2-1	NA	TGTGCCAGCAGTTACATAGCAGGGGCCACCCAGGGTGAGCAGTTCTTC	CASSYIAGATQGEQFF
TRBV9	NA	TRBJ2-5	NA	TGTGCCAGCAGCGTCACCGGGATAGAGACCCAGTACTTC	CASSVTGIETQYF
TRBV4-2	NA	TRBJ2-5	NA	TGTGCCAGCAGCCAAGGCGACAGGCAAGAGACCCAGTACTTC	CASSQGDRQETQYF
TRBV4-1	NA	TRBJ1-4	NA	TGCGCCAGCGGGCCATCGGTGATCGGAAAACTGTTTTTT	CASGPSVIGKLFF
TRBV9	NA	TRBJ2-7	NA	TGTGCCAGCAGCGTCGGACTAACCCAACGCGAGCAGTACTTC	CASSVGLTQREQYF
TRBV7-6	NA	TRBJ2-5	TRBD1	TGTGCCAGCAGCTTCCGCCGGGACAGGGGGTCAGAGACCCAGTACTTC	CASSFRRDRGSETQYF
TRBV2	few	TRBJ2-1	TRBD2	TGTGCCAGCACACGAGCGGGAGGGCCTGTTTACAATGAGCAGTTCTTC	CASTRAGGPVYNEQFF
TRBV12-5	NA	TRBJ1-2	NA	TGTGCTAGTGGTTCCGGATTGGGTAGCGGGGGCTACACCTTC	CASGSGLGSGGYTF
TRBV11-2	few	TRBJ1-2	TRBD1	TGTGCCAGCAGCCTGGGACAGGGGGCGTCTCTTGGCTACACCTTC	CASSLGQGASLGYTF
TRBV7-2	NA	TRBJ1-3	NA	TGTGCCAGCAGCCCGGTCAAGTGGTTCTCTGGAAACACCATATATTTT	CASSPVKWFSGNTIYF